The 13 T cell receptor beta chains below were found in one sample sequenced in a study of cytomegalovirus exposure and HLA in healthy donors. The PCR contained 60 Vbeta and 13 Jbeta primers. The repertoire was sequenced with immunoSEQ multiplex PCR; TCRdb's copy has only in-frame clones and lacks some. This repertoire shows 90,000 to 110,000 clones, nearly 80% found once; its top ten account for approximately 1.3%. The sample consisted of PBMCs. These receptors all come from a man in his thirties or forties in good health and CMV-seronegative.

The gene calls are TRBV9 and TRBJ1-2; D might be TRBD1 (5 bases). The V end lost 3 bases, the J end lost 4 bases, and 13 bases lay between the germline ends. CDR3 length: 14 amino acids. CDR1 is SGDLS, CDR2 YYNGEE, per germline. The CDR3 loop is CASSAQLGGYGYTF. CDR3 nucleotide sequence: TGTGCCAGCAGCGCCCAACTCGGGGGCTATGGCTACACCTTC. Supplemented by reference TRBV9 and TRBJ1-2, the full variable domain reads DSGVTQTPKHLITATGQRVTLRCSPRSGDLSVYWYQQSLDQGLQFLIQYYNGEERAKGNILERFSAQQFPDLHSELNLSSLELGDSALYFCASSAQLGGYGYTFGSGTRLTVV.

The rearrangement joins TRBV4-1 to TRBJ2-6; 7 bases match TRBD1. The CDR3 length is 20 residues. Trimming at V came to 4 bases and at J to 0 bases, leaving 15 bases not matched to a gene. CDR1 is MGHRA and CDR2 is YSYEKL in the germline V gene. DNA for the CDR3: TGCGCCAGCAGCCCTAGAAGCGGACAGGTCCTAAGCTCTGGGGCCAACGTCCTGACTTTC. Its translation is CASSPRSGQVLSSGANVLTF.

The DNA of the CDR3 is TGTGCCAGCAAACTAACAGGGCGCCGGACCGGGGAGCTGTTTTTT. It codes for CASKLTGRRTGELFF. The chain couples TRBV28 to TRBJ2-2; maybe TRBD1 (6 bases). The CDR3 covers 15 residues. CDR1 is MDHEN and CDR2 is SYDVKM in the germline V gene. Between the trimmed V and J ends, which lost 7 bases and 5 bases, there was a span of 17 bases. Looking up the rest from reference TRBV28 and TRBJ2-2 gives the full variable domain: DVKVTQSSRYLVKRTGEKVFLECVQDMDHENMFWYRQDPGLGLRLIYFSYDVKMKEKGDIPEGYSVSREKKERFSLILESASTNQTSMYLCASKLTGRRTGELFFGEGSRLTVL.

This chain connects TRBV5-4 to TRBJ2-1; 12 bases fit TRBD2. Germline CDR1 reads SGHNT; CDR2 reads YYREEE (reference sequence). This CDR3 comprises 18 residues. Germline trimming cut 3 bases from V and 8 bases from J; bases unmatched to any gene: 15. The CDR3 bases are TGTGCCAGCAGCTCGACTAGCGGGAGATACGAGTTTGGCCATGAGCAGTTCTTC. Its protein is CASSSTSGRYEFGHEQFF.

The chain employs TRBV27 and TRBJ2-5; 12 nucleotides align to TRBD2. CDR1 MNHEY and CDR2 SMNVEV come from the germline V gene (reference sequence). The CDR3 runs 14 residues. Losses at the gene ends were 5 bases for V and 4 bases for J; bases not matched to a gene: 2. Written as DNA, the CDR3 is TGTGCCAGCAGTGAACTAGCGGGAGGAGAGACCCAGTACTTC. This translates into CASSELAGGETQYF.

This clone was picked up a small number of times. The rearrangement uses TRBV7-9 and TRBJ2-2; TRBD2 aligns across 13 bases. Trimming cost V 6 bases and J 5 bases; bases outside gene matches: 6. Germline V gives CDR1 SEHNR, CDR2 FQNEAQ (reference sequence). The CDR3 is 16 amino acids. CDR3 sequence (DNA): TGTGCCAGCAGTCCTCCGGGACTAGCGGGAACCGGGGAGCTGTTTTTT. Translating gives CASSPPGLAGTGELFF.

The chain has TRBV4-1 and TRBJ2-7, with 10 bases that match TRBD1. After removal of 3 bases from V and 3 bases from J, the junction contained 8 bases not matched to a gene. Per the germline V gene, CDR1 is MGHRA and CDR2 is YSYEKL. This CDR3 is built from 16 residues. CDR3: CASSHLDRTGGYEQYF. The CDR3 coding sequence is TGCGCCAGCAGCCACCTTGATAGGACAGGGGGCTACGAGCAGTACTTC.

The chain uses TRBV4-3 and TRBJ2-3; D is possibly TRBD2 (5 bases). The CDR3 runs to 15 residues. Trimming left V 2 bases short and J 1 base short, with 10 bases between. Germline CDR1 and CDR2: LGHNA and YSLEER. The CDR3 here is CASSQPVGGTDTQYF. The CDR3 DNA sequence: TGCGCCAGCAGCCAACCCGTCGGGGGCACAGATACGCAGTATTTT.

The rearrangement links TRBV28 to TRBJ2-5, with TRBD1 as a possible D gene (5 bases). Germline assignment: CDR1 MDHEN and CDR2 SYDVKM. V was cut by 4 bases and J by 0 bases, with 9 bases left in between. The CDR3 length is 14 residues. The CDR3 here is CASSSATDQETQYF. In DNA, the CDR3 is TGTGCCAGCAGTTCCGCGACAGACCAAGAGACCCAGTACTTC.

The genes are TRBV6-6 and TRBJ2-7, with D possibly matching TRBD1 (5 bases). Germline-derived CDR1 and CDR2 are MNHNY and SVGAGI (reference sequence). V lost 5 bases to trimming and J lost 3 bases, with 8 bases between them. The CDR3 has 12 amino acids. This CDR3 reads CASSPTGYEQYF. As DNA, the CDR3 is TGTGCCAGCAGTCCTACAGGCTACGAGCAGTACTTC.

V usage is TRBV5-6 and J usage is TRBJ2-1; D perhaps matches TRBD1 (5 bases). The CDR3 spans 13 residues. Trimming left V 2 bases short and J 6 bases short, with 9 bases between. Germline V lookup: CDR1 SGHDT, CDR2 YYEEEE. CDR3 DNA: TGTGCCAGCAGCTTCTTAAGGGGCAATGAGCAGTTCTTC. As protein: CASSFLRGNEQFF.

V usage is TRBV27 and J usage is TRBJ2-1; a possible D gene is TRBD2 (5 bases). Germline V lookup: CDR1 MNHEY, CDR2 SMNVEV (reference sequence). CDR3 length: 13 residues. V lost 6 bases and J lost 6, with 12 bases in between. The chain's CDR3 is CASRKTSRNEQFF. For the CDR3, the DNA is TGTGCCAGCAGAAAAACTAGTCGCAATGAGCAGTTCTTC.

The genes are TRBV11-2 and TRBJ2-7, with D possibly TRBD2 on 5 matching bases. CDR3 length: 15 amino acids. With 5 bases removed from V and 0 bases from J, the gap between germline ends came to 14 bases. Germline loops: CDR1 SGHAT, CDR2 FQNNGV. The CDR3 bases are TGTGCCAGCAGCCGGGGAACAGTGAGCTCCTACGAGCAGTACTTC. This sequence encodes CASSRGTVSSYEQYF.